The rows below give T cell receptor beta chains drawn from one sample of a study of T cell repertoires in cytomegalovirus infection. One entry per CDR3 protein, called by TCRdb with MiXCR from the reads. The top ten clones hold approximately 4.2% of a sample with under 200,000 distinct CDR3 sequences, nearly 9.5% of them seen once. The sample was PBMCs. The receptors stem from a human donor in good health (CMV status not recorded). Some clones in this sample may be carry-over from other donors' samples. Both conserved end residues are part of each CDR3. D genes are given only for firm matches. Rows give clone size only sometimes, using once, few, many, or a class for an expanded clone.

size	J	D	V	CDR3	DNA
many	TRBJ1-6	-	TRBV4-1	CASTGGNGYNSPLHF	TGCGCCAGCACGGGGGGGAACGGCTATAATTCACCCCTCCACTTT
few	TRBJ2-5	-	TRBV29-1	CSGGTTAAETQYF	TGCAGTGGCGGGACAACGGCTGCGGAGACCCAGTACTTC
many	TRBJ2-5	TRBD1	TRBV24-1	CATSDSGQGQETQYF	TGTGCCACCAGTGATTCGGGACAGGGTCAAGAGACCCAGTACTTC
many	TRBJ2-7	-	TRBV2	CASSGETYEQYF	TGTGCCAGCAGTGGAGAAACCTACGAGCAGTACTTC
many	TRBJ1-1	-	TRBV29-1	CSVNHLGSEAFF	TGCAGCGTTAATCACCTAGGCTCTGAAGCTTTCTTT
many	TRBJ1-1	-	TRBV2	CASRSRDNRNLGPEAFF	TGTGCCAGCAGGTCCCGGGACAACCGGAACTTGGGCCCTGAAGCTTTCTTT
-	TRBJ1-2	-	TRBV28	CASSQVGARGYDGYTF	TGTGCCAGCAGTCAAGTGGGGGCGCGCGGTTATGATGGCTACACCTTC
many	TRBJ1-1	-	TRBV25-1	CASRMGSHTEAFF	TGTGCCAGCAGAATGGGATCCCACACTGAAGCTTTCTTT
many	TRBJ2-7	-	TRBV6-2/TRBV6-3	CASSYGGSYEQYF	TGTGCCAGCAGTTATGGGGGCTCCTACGAGCAGTACTTC
many	TRBJ2-3	TRBD2	TRBV12-3/TRBV12-4	CASSLFTSGSTDTQYF	TGTGCCAGCAGTTTATTCACTAGCGGGAGCACAGATACGCAGTATTTT
many	TRBJ2-3	TRBD2	TRBV28	CASTLLAGPSSTDTQYF	TGTGCCAGCACCCTACTAGCGGGCCCTTCTAGCACAGATACGCAGTATTTT
few	TRBJ2-2	-	TRBV28	CASRKTRNVGDTGELFF	TGTGCCAGCAGGAAGACAAGGAACGTGGGGGACACCGGGGAGCTGTTTTTT
-	TRBJ1-4	-	TRBV18	CASSPWGALEKLFF	TGTGCCAGCTCACCATGGGGGGCTCTCGAAAAACTGTTTTTT
many	TRBJ1-1	-	TRBV6-1	CAVKGNRNTEAFF	TGTGCCGTCAAGGGGAATCGGAACACTGAAGCTTTCTTT
-	TRBJ2-3	TRBD2	TRBV18	CASSPLGLAENTQYF	TGTGCCAGCTCACCTCTGGGACTAGCGGAAAATACGCAGTATTTT
few	TRBJ2-6	-	TRBV6-1	CASKTSGANVLTF	TGTGCCAGCAAAACCTCTGGGGCCAACGTCCTGACTTTC
many	TRBJ2-5	TRBD2	TRBV7-2	CASSLGLAGDEETQYF	TGTGCCAGCAGCTTAGGACTAGCGGGGGATGAGGAGACCCAGTACTTC
many	TRBJ2-5	TRBD2	TRBV6-5	CASSPSPTSGGSQYF	TGTGCCAGCAGTCCATCTCCGACTAGCGGGGGGTCCCAGTACTTC
-	TRBJ2-3	-	TRBV14	CASSHLIAEYTDTQYF	TGTGCCAGCAGCCATCTGATAGCGGAGTACACAGATACGCAGTATTTT
many	TRBJ1-2	-	TRBV28	CASSLTLSGNYGYTF	TGTGCCAGCAGCCTGACCCTCTCTGGCAACTATGGCTACACCTTC
many	TRBJ2-3	TRBD1	TRBV28	CASSSPPWDSESTDTQYF	TGTGCCAGCAGTTCCCCGCCCTGGGACAGCGAATCCACAGATACGCAGTATTTT
many	TRBJ2-3	-	TRBV7-2	CASSLVVGGKGGTQYF	TGTGCCAGCAGCTTAGTAGTCGGCGGGAAGGGGGGTACGCAGTATTTT
many	TRBJ1-2	-	TRBV7-9	CASSHSTANYGYTF	TGTGCCAGCAGCCATTCGACAGCTAACTATGGCTACACCTTC